Presented here are 5 T cell receptor beta chains from one specimen sequenced in a study of technical replicates of blood from a handful of donors. Generated by immunoSEQ multiplex PCR, the TCRdb table keeps only in-frame clones and is missing some. Among some 56,000 clones listed, approximately 92% were seen once. Sequencing was done on a sample of PBMCs. The receptors originated from a human donor in good health. Some clones in this sample may be carry-over from other donors' samples.

CDR3 sequence reads: CASSPPGSLEAQYF. CDR3 nucleotide sequence: TGTGCCAGCTCACCACCTGGCTCCCTGGAGGCGCAGTATTTT. V is TRBV18 and J is TRBJ2-3; the D gene is possibly TRBD2 (5 bases). The CDR3 loop spans 14 amino acids. The germline gives CDR1 KGHSH, CDR2 LQKENI. Trimming cost V 0 bases and J 10 bases, with 14 bases left between them.

V and J are TRBV6-5 and TRBJ1-5, with TRBD1 matching 9 bases. Per germline, CDR1 MNHEY and CDR2 SVGAGI. CDR3 length equals 11 residues. This CDR3 is CGTGDNQPQHF. The CDR3 nucleotides are TGTGGGACAGGGGACAATCAGCCCCAGCATTTT.

V usage is TRBV27 and J usage is TRBJ1-2, with D hard to call. V lost 7 bases and J 8 bases, leaving 17 bases between the germline ends. CDR3 length: 13 residues. CDR1 and CDR2 from the germline V gene are MNHEY and SMNVEV (reference sequence). CDR3: CASTSFREPGYTF. In DNA form, the CDR3 reads TGTGCCAGCACTTCCTTTAGGGAGCCAGGCTACACCTTC.

The V call is TRBV5-1, the J call TRBJ1-1; a possible D gene is TRBD1 (6 bases). V was clipped by 3 bases and J by 0 bases, with 12 bases between them. Germline values: CDR1 SGHRS, CDR2 YFSETQ. The CDR3 is made up of 15 amino acids. The CDR3: CASSSLQGLNTEAFF. CDR3 sequence (DNA): TGCGCCAGCAGCTCCCTGCAGGGGTTGAACACTGAAGCTTTCTTT. Full variable domain (outside the CDR3, taken from reference TRBV5-1 and TRBJ1-1): KAGVTQTPRYLIKTRGQQVTLSCSPISGHRSVSWYQQTPGQGLQFLFEYFSETQRNKGNFPGRFSGRQFSNSRSEMNVSTLELGDSALYLCASSSLQGLNTEAFFGQGTRLTVV.

CDR3 sequence (DNA): TGTGCCAGCAGCCGTCAACAGGGGAGGAACACTGAAGCTTTCTTT. This translates into CASSRQQGRNTEAFF. The genes are TRBV7-9 and TRBJ1-1, with TRBD1 matching over 7 bases. The CDR3 length is 15 residues. V lost 5 bases and J lost 1; bases outside the gene matches: 7. CDR1 is SEHNR, CDR2 FQNEAQ, per germline (reference sequence).